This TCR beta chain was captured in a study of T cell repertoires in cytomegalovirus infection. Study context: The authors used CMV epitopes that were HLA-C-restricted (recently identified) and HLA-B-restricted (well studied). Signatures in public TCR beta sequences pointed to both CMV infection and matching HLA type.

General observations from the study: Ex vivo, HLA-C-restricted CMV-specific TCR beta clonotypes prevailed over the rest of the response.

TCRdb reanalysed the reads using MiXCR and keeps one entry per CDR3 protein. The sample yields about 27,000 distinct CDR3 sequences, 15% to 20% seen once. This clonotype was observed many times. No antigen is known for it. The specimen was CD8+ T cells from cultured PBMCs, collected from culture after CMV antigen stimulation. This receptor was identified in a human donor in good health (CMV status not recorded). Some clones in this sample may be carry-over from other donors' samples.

CDR3 nucleotide sequence: TGTGCCAGCAGTTACACTACTAGCAGCACAGATACGCAGTATTTT. Amino acids: CASSYTTSSTDTQYF. The V call is TRBV6-5, the J call TRBJ2-3; a weak D match, TRBD2 (6 bases). There are 15 residues in the CDR3. V gave up 2 bases and J gave up 0 bases, with 9 bases separating them. Germline loops: CDR1 MNHEY, CDR2 SVGAGI.